This T cell receptor beta chain originates from a study of CD8 T cells in Susac syndrome. In the study overall: Within the sequenced group of Susac syndrome patients, five or six showed active disease and about 8 were in remission.

Reverse transcription used about 0.45 to 1 ug RNA and random hexamers. TCRdb recomputed calls from the immunoSEQ multiplex PCR reads with MiXCR, one row per CDR3 protein. This table has over 140,000 distinct CDR3 sequences, 85% to 95% appearing once. Purification of the CD8+ and CD4+ T cells relied on negative isolation, and TEMRA cells underwent FACS enrichment. The sequence was obtained from a human donor with Susac syndrome. Sequenced material: CD4+ T cells from PBMCs.

The CDR3 sequence is CAWSAPFSSYNSPLHF. CDR3 in DNA: TGTGCCTGGAGTGCCCCCTTTAGCTCCTATAATTCACCCCTCCACTTT. The rearrangement joins TRBV30 to TRBJ1-6, with D unclear. The V end was cut by 1 base, the J end by 0 bases, with 10 bases between. The CDR3 runs to 16 residues. Germline values: CDR1 GTSNPN, CDR2 SVGIG (reference sequence).